Listed below are T cell receptor beta chains from one sample, sequenced in a study of T cell responses to AZD1222 COVID-19 vaccine. This table comes from immunoSEQ multiplex PCR, and its TCRdb copy is limited to in-frame clones, with some not included. This table holds 160,000 or so clones, 80% to 90% found once. Sequences were derived from peripheral blood, sampled after recovery from COVID-19. Every receptor here comes from an adult who had recovered from COVID-19. Both conserved end residues are trimmed from each CDR3. Clone size is not always given. Where it is, it says once, few, many or a class for expanded clones.

TRBV5-1	.	TRBJ2-5	ASSAAGTSGARAQY
TRBV19	once	TRBJ2-2	ASSGGAGVRELF
TRBV3-1/TRBV3-2	.	TRBJ2-3	ASSRDRSTDTQY
TRBV2	.	TRBJ2-3	ASSLAGTSDTQY
TRBV5-5	.	TRBJ1-1	ASSLYGEPEAF
TRBV9	.	TRBJ1-6	ASSVEGTLSYNSPLH
TRBV4-2	.	TRBJ2-4	ASSQRGRGPPGAKNIQY
TRBV7-8	.	TRBJ1-5	ASSYGNGNQPQH
TRBV5-1	.	TRBJ1-1	ASSPTGPGTGLNTEAF
TRBV6-5	.	TRBJ1-2	ASILSGRGGYT
TRBV28	few	TRBJ2-7	ASSRAGVFPEQY
TRBV5-1	.	TRBJ2-7	ASSAAGSYEQY
TRBV27	once	TRBJ2-7	ASSSGTGGGWEQY
TRBV7-9	.	TRBJ2-3	ASSFNEGERQY
TRBV5-4	.	TRBJ2-7	ASSDQSGPLGEQY
TRBV18	.	TRBJ1-5	ASSGDFSNQPQH
TRBV28	.	TRBJ2-7	ASRLGGGRDYEQY
TRBV11-2	.	TRBJ2-7	ASSLNTDSAYEQY
TRBV6-5	.	TRBJ1-4	ASRGSVRTNEKLF
TRBV7-2	.	TRBJ2-7	ASSSTIYEQY
TRBV6-1	.	TRBJ1-2	ASSEGAGPEEHT
TRBV6-2/TRBV6-3	.	TRBJ2-4	ASSYSNPGKLAKNIQY
TRBV5-1	.	TRBJ2-2	ASSLPQGTGELF
TRBV5-5	.	TRBJ1-5	ASSLKGDLLLSNQPQH
TRBV7-8	.	TRBJ1-5	ASSFSQGNQPQH
TRBV5-1	.	TRBJ2-3	ASTLRQGSPDTQY
TRBV7-2	.	TRBJ1-2	ASSHGTGYGYT
TRBV24-1	.	TRBJ2-2	ATSNRGNTGELF
TRBV9	.	TRBJ2-2	ASSVGDFPTGELF
TRBV5-1	.	TRBJ1-1	ASSMGRNLNTEAF
TRBV29-1	.	TRBJ2-7	SFRVGYEQY
TRBV27	.	TRBJ2-2	ASSRISGRGGELF
TRBV9	.	TRBJ2-3	ASSVVASGGDTQY
TRBV10-1	.	TRBJ2-7	ASSEPPAEGREQY
TRBV7-3	.	TRBJ2-7	ASSSAAGRAYEQY
TRBV11-2	once	TRBJ1-6	ASSLAFGQGVNSPLH
TRBV18	.	TRBJ2-7	ASSPSAGNEQY
TRBV2	.	TRBJ2-1	ASSAESRENPYNEQF
TRBV7-6	.	TRBJ2-5	ASSPRLAGRETQY
TRBV5-4	.	TRBJ2-5	ASSLYGSEETQY
TRBV28	once	TRBJ1-1	ASSSPPAAEAF
TRBV12-5	once	TRBJ1-1	ASAPNPTGWTEAF
TRBV6-1	.	TRBJ2-3	ASSEPDTQY
TRBV4-1	.	TRBJ1-5	ASSQGPVAQPQH
TRBV23-1	few	TRBJ2-7	ASSQCAMREQY
TRBV27	.	TRBJ2-5	ASSSAPRGPETQY
TRBV28	once	TRBJ2-6	ASRHPPSSGANVLT
TRBV28	.	TRBJ1-5	ASSLEDQPQH
TRBV18	.	TRBJ1-5	ASSREGSSNQPQH
TRBV7-8	.	TRBJ2-7	ASSLGLDYEQY
TRBV5-1	few	TRBJ2-2	ASSLGQNTGELF
TRBV27	.	TRBJ2-2	ASSFRSGGGTGELF
TRBV27	.	TRBJ1-5	ASSSRDQPQH
TRBV2	few	TRBJ2-1	ASRRGNNEQF